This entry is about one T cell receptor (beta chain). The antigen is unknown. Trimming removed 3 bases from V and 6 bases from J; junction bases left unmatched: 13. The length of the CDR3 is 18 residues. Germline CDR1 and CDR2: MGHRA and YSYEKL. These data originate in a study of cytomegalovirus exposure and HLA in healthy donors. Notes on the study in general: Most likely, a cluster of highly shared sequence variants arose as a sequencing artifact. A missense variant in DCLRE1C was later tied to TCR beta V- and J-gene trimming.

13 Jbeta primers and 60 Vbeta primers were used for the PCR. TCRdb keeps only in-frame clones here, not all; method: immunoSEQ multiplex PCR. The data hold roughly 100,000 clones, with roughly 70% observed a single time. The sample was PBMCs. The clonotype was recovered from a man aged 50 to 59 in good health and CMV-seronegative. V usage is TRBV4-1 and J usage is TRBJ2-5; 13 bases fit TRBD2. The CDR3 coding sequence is TGCGCCAGCAGCCAGGCCCCCTTGTCGACTAGCGGGAGGCAGACCCAGTACTTC. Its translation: CASSQAPLSTSGRQTQYF.